This T cell receptor beta chain was identified in a study of OX40 agonist ivuxolimab in advanced cancers. CDR3 size: 13 residues. V gave up 4 bases and J gave up 4 bases, with 12 bases separating them. CDR1 SGHNT and CDR2 YYREEE come from the germline V gene (reference sequence). Assay used: immunoSEQ multiplex PCR; TCRdb lists only in-frame clones, some missing. Here the sample spans under 80,000 clones, around 86% being singletons. Sequenced material: CD4+ or CD8+ T cells sorted from blood, taken in a trial of the OX40 agonist ivuxolimab. V gene TRBV5-4 combines with J gene TRBJ2-7; D is undetermined. This receptor was identified in an adult with an advanced solid tumor such as melanoma, head and neck, liver or kidney cancer. In DNA, the CDR3 is TGTGCCAGCAGCCTACCCTCACCTTACGAGCAGTACTTC. It encodes CASSLPSPYEQYF. The entire variable domain, with the rest obtained from reference TRBV5-4 and TRBJ2-7, is as follows: ETGVTQSPTHLIKTRGQQVTLRCSSQSGHNTVSWYQQALGQGPQFIFQYYREEENGRGNFPPRFSGLQFPNYSSELNVNALELDDSALYLCASSLPSPYEQYFGPGTRLTVT.